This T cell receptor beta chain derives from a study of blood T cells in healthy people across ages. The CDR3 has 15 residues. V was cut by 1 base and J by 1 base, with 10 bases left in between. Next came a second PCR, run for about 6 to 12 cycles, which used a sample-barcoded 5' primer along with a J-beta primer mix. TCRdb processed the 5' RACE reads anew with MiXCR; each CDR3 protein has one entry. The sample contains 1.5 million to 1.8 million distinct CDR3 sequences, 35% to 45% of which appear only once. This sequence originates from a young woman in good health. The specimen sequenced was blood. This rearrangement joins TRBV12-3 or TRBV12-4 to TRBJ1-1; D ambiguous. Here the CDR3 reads CASSLGRPRNTEAFF. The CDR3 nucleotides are TGTGCCAGCAGTTTAGGACGGCCTAGGAACACTGAAGCTTTCTTT.